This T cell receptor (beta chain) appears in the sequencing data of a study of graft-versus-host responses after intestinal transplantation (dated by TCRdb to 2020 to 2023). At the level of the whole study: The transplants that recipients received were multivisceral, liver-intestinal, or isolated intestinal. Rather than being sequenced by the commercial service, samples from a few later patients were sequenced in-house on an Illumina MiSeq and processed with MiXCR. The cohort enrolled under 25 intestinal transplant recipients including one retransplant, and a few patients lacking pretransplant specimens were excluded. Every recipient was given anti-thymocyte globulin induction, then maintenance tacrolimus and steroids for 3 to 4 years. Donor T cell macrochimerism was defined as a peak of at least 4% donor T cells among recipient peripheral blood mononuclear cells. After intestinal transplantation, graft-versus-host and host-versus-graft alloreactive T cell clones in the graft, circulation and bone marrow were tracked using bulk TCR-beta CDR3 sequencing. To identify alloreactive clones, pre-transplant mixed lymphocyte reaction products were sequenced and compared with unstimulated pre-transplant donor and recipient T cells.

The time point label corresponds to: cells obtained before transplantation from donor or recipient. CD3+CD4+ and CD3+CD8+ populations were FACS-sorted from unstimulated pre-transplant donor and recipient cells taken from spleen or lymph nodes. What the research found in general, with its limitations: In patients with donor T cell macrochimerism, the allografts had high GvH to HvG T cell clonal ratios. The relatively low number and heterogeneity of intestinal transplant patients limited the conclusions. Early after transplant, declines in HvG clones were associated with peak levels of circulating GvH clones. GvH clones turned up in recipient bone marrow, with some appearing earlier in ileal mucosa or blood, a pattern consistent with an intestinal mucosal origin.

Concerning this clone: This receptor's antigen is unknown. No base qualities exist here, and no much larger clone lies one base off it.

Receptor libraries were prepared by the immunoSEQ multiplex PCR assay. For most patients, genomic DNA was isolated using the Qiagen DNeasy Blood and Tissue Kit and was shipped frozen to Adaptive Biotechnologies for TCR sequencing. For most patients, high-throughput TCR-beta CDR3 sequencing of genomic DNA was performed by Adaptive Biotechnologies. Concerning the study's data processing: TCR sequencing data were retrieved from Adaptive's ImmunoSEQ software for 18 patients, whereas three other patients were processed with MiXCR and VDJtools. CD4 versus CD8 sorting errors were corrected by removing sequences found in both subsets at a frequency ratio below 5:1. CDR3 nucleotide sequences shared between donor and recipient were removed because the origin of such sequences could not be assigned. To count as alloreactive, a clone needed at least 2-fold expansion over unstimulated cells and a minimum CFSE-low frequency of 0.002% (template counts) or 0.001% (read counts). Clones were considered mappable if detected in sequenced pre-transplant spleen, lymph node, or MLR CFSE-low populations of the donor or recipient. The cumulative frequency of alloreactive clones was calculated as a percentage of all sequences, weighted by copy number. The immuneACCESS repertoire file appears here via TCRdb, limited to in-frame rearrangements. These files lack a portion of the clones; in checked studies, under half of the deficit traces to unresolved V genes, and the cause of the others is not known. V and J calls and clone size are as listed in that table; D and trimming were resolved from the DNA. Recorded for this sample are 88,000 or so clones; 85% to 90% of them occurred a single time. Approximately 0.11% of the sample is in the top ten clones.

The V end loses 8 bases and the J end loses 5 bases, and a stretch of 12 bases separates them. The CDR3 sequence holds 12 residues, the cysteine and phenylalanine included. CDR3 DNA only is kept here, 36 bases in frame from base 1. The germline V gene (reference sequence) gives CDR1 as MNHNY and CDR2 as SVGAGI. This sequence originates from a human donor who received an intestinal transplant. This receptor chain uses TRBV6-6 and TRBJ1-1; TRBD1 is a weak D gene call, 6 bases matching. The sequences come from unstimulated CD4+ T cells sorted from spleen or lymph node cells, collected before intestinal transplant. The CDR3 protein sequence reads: CASLGGGTEAFF. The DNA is TGTGCCAGCTTAGGGGGGGGTACTGAAGCTTTCTTT.